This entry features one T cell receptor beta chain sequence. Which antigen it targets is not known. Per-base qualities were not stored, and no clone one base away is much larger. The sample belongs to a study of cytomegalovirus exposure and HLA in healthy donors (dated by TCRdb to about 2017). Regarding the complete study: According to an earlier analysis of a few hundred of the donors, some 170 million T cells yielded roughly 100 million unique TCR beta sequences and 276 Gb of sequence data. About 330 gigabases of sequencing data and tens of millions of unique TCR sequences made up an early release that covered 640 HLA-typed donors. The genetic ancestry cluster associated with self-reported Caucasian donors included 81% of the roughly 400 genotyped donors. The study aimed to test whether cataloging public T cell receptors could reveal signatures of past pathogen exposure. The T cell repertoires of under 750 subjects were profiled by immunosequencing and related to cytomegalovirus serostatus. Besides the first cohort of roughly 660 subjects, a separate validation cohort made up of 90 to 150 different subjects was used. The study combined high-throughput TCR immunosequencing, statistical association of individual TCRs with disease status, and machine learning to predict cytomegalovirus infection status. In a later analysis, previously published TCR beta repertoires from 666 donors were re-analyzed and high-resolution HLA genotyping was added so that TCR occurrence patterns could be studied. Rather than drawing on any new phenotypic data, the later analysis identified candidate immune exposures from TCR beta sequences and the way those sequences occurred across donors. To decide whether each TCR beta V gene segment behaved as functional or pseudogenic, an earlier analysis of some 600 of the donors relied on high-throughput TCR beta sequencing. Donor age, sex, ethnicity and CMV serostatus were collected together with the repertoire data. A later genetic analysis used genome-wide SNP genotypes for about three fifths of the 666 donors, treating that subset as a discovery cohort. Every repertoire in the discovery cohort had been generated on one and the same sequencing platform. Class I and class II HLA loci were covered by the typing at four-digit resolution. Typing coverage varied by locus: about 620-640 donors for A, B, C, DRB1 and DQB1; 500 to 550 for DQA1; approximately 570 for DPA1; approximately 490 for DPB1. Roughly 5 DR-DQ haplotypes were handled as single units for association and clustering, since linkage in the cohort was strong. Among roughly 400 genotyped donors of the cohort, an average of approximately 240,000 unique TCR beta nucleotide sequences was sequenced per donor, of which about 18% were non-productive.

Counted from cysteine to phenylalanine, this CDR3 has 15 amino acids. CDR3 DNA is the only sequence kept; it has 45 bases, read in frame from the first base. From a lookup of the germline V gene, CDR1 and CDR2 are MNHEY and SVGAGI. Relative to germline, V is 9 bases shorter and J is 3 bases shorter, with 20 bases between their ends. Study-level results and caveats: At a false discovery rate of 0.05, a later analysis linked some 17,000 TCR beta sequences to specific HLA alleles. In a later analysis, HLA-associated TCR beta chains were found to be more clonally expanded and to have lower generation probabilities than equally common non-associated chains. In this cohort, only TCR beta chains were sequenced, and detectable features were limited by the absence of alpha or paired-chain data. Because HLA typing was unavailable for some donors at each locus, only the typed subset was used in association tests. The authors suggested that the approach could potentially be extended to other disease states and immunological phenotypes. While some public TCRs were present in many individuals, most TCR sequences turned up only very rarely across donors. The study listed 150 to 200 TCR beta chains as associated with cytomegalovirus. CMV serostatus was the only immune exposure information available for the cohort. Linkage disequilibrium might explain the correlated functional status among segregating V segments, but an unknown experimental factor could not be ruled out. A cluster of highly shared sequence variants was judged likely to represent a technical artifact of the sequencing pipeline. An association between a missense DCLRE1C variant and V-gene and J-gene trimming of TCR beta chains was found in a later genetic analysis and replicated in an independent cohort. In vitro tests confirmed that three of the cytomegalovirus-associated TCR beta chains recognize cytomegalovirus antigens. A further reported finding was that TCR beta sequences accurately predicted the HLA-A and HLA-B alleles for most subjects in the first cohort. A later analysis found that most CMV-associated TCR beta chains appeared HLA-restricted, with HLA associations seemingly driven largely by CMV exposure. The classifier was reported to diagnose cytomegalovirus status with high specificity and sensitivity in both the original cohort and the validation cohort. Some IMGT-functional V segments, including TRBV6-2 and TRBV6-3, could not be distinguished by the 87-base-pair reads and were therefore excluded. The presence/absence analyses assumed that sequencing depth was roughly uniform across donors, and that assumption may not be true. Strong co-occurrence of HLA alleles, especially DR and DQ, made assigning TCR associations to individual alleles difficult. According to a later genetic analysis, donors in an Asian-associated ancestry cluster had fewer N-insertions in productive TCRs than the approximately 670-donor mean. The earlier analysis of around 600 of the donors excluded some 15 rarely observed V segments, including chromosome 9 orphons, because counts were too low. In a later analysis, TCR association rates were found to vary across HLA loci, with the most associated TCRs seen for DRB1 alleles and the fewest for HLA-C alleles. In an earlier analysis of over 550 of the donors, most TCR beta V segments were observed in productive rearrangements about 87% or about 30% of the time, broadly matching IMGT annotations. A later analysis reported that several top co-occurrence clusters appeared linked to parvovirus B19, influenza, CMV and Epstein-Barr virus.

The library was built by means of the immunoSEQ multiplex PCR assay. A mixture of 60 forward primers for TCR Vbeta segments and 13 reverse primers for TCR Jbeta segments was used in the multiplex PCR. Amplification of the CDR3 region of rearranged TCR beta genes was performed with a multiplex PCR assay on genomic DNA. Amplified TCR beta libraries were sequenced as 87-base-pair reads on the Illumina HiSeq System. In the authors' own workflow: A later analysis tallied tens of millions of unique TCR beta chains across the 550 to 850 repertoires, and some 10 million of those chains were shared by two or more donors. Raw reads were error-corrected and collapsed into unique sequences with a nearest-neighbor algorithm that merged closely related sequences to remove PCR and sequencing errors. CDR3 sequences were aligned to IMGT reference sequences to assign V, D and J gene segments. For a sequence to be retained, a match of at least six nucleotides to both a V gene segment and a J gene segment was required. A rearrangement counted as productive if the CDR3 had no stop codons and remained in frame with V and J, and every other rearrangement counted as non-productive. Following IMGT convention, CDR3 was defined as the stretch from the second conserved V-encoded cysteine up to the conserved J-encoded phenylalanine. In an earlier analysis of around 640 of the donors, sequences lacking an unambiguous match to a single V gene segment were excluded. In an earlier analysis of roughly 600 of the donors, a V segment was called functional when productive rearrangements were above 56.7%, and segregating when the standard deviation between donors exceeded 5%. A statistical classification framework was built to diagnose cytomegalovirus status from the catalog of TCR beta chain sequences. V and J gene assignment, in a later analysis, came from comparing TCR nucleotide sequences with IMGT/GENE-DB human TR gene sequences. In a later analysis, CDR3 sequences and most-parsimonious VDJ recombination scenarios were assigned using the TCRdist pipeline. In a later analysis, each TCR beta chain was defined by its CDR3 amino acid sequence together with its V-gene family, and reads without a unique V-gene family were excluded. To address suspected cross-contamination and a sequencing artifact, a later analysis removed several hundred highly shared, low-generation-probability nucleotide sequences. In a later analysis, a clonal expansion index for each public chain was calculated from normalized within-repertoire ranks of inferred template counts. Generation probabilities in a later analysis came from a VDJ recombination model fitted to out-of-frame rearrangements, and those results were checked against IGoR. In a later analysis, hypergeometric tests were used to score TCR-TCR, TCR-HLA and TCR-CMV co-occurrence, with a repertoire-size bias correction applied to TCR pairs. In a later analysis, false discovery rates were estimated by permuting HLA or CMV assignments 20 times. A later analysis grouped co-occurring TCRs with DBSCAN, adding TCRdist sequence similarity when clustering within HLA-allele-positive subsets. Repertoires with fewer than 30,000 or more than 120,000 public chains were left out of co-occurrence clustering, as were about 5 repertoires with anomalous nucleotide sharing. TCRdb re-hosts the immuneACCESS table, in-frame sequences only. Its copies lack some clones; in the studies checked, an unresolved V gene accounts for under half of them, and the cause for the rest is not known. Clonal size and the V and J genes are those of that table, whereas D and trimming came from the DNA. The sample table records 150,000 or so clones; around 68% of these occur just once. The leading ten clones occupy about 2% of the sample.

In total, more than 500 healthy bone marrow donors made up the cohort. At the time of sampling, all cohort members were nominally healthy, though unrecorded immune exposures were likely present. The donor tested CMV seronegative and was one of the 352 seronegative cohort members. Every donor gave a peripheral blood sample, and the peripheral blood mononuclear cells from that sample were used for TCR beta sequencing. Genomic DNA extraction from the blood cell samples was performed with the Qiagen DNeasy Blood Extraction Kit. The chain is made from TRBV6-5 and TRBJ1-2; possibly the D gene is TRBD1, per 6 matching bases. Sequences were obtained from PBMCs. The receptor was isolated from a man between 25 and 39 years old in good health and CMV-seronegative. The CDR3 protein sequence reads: CASHPQDRRHYGYTF. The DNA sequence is TGTGCCAGTCACCCGCAAGACAGGCGTCACTATGGCTACACCTTC.